This TCR beta chain was retrieved from a study of T cell responses to AZD1222 COVID-19 vaccine. Germline lookup yields CDR1 LGHDT and CDR2 YNNKEL (reference sequence). The length of the CDR3 is 12 residues. Trimming removed 0 bases from V and 8 bases from J, with 5 bases in between. TCRdb keeps only in-frame clones here, not all; method: immunoSEQ multiplex PCR. The sample has 150,000 or so clones, more than 85% seen once. The chain employs TRBV3-1 (or the pseudogene TRBV3-2) and TRBJ2-1; D is unclear. Specimen: peripheral blood, collected after recovery from COVID-19. This TCR derives from an adult who had recovered from COVID-19. The CDR3 is CASSQDSDEQFF. The CDR3, as DNA: TGTGCCAGCAGCCAAGATTCGGATGAGCAGTTCTTC.